These 31 T cell receptor beta chains were sequenced from one sample in a study of T cell responses to AZD1222 COVID-19 vaccine. The repertoire was sequenced with immunoSEQ multiplex PCR; TCRdb's copy has only in-frame clones and lacks some. This table holds tens of thousands of clones, 70% to 90% found once. The specimen comprised peripheral blood, sampled on day 0 of AZD1222 vaccination. The receptors come from an adult in good health.

This clone was counted only a few times. The V call is TRBV3-1 (or the pseudogene TRBV3-2), the J call TRBJ1-2; TRBD1 matches at 7 bases. The germline V gene has CDR1 LGHDT and CDR2 YNNKEL (reference sequence). J lost 6 bases, V lost 6 bases, and 10 bases had no gene match. This CDR3 is 14 amino acids long. CDR3 loop: CASRHLTGRDGYTF. CDR3 DNA sequence: TGTGCCAGCAGGCACCTGACAGGGCGAGATGGCTACACCTTC.

The genes are TRBV21-1 and TRBJ2-3; TRBD2 is taken as the D call from the table, unchecked against the DNA. TRBV21-1 is an annotated pseudogene. The CDR3 runs to 15 residues. CDR3 coding DNA: TGTGCCAGTCCGCGCCAAGCGGGGGGGGAAGATACGCAGTATTTT. Translated: CASPRQAGGEDTQYF.

V usage is TRBV6-2 or TRBV6-3 and J usage is TRBJ2-7, with D uncertain. V shed 2 bases and J shed 2 bases, with 19 bases lying between them. Germline V gives CDR1 MNHEY, CDR2 SVGEGT. The CDR3 covers 17 residues. The CDR3 sequence: CASSYPPEGHTTYEQYF. The CDR3 nucleotides read TGTGCCAGCAGTTACCCGCCCGAAGGGCATACCACCTACGAGCAGTACTTC.

The rearrangement joins TRBV10-1 to TRBJ1-4; tentative D call: TRBD1 (5 bases). This CDR3 contains 14 residues. Germline V gene data show CDR1 as WNHNN and CDR2 as SYGVQD (reference sequence). The germline V and J ends were trimmed by 3 bases and 4 bases, with 9 bases remaining between them. CDR3 in DNA: TGCGCCAGCAGTGACGGGGCCGATAATGAAAAACTGTTTTTT. Its translation is CASSDGADNEKLFF.

The V call is TRBV3-1 (or the pseudogene TRBV3-2), the J call TRBJ2-2; D remains unclear. This CDR3 comprises 13 residues. Looked up from germline, CDR1 is LGHDT and CDR2 is YNNKEL (reference sequence). V lost 5 bases to trimming and J lost 0 bases, with 4 bases between them. The CDR3 bases are TGTGCCAGCAGCTACACGAACACCGGGGAGCTGTTTTTT. Encoded protein: CASSYTNTGELFF.

This chain connects TRBV10-3 to TRBJ2-5; 9 bases map to TRBD2. After removal of 6 bases from V and 4 bases from J, the junction contained 9 bases not matched to a gene. CDR3 length: 15 amino acids. Germline-derived CDR1 and CDR2 are ENHRY and SYGVKD. CDR3 sequence: CAISLAGSPSETQYF. Written as DNA, the CDR3 is TGTGCCATCAGCCTAGCGGGGAGCCCTTCAGAGACCCAGTACTTC.

The V and J genes are TRBV19 and TRBJ1-2; 8 bases map to TRBD1. CDR1 is LNHDA and CDR2 is SQIVND in the germline V gene (reference sequence). The CDR3 runs to 15 residues. Trimming cost V 5 bases and J 7 bases; bases outside gene matches: 12. This CDR3 is CASSSPGQEGSGYTF. CDR3 bases: TGTGCCAGTAGTTCCCCGGGACAGGAGGGGAGTGGCTACACCTTC.

The rearrangement uses TRBV5-5 and TRBJ2-7; 9 bases match TRBD1. The CDR3 sequence is 14 residues long. V gave up 7 bases and J gave up 0 bases; unmatched junction bases: 5. Germline lookup yields CDR1 SGHKS and CDR2 YYEKEE (reference sequence). The CDR3 loop reads CASYPGQGSYEQYF. As DNA, the CDR3 is TGTGCCAGCTATCCGGGACAGGGCTCCTACGAGCAGTACTTC.

Regarding this clone: A read error may account for a junction end that differs from germline. V is TRBV6-5 and J is TRBJ1-2; D is possibly TRBD1 (5 bases). Germline CDR1 reads MNHEY; CDR2 reads SVGAGI. This CDR3 contains 14 residues. The CDR3 reads CASSYSGGNFGYTF. CDR3 sequence (DNA): TGTGCCAGCAGTTACTCGGGGGGGAACTTTGGCTACACCTTC.

In its sample, this clone was seen a few times. DNA of the CDR3: TGTGCCAGCAGCGTGCAGGTTAATGAAAAACTGTTTTTT. This sequence encodes CASSVQVNEKLFF. V usage is TRBV14 and J usage is TRBJ1-4; unclear D gene. The CDR3 consists of 13 residues. Trimming removed 5 bases at V and 4 bases at J, with 8 bases between. Germline V CDR1 and CDR2: SGHDN, FVKESK.

The gene calls are TRBV2 and TRBJ1-6; D may be TRBD1 (5 bases). CDR3 size: 14 residues. Trimming took off 3 bases at V and 7 bases at J, with 10 bases between the two ends. Germline lookup yields CDR1 SNHLY and CDR2 FYNNEI. For the CDR3, the DNA is TGTGCCAGCAGTGAGGGGGGGAAGAATTCACCCCTCCACTTT. This codes for CASSEGGKNSPLHF.

V gene TRBV5-1 combines with J gene TRBJ1-3; tentative D call: TRBD1 (5 bases). V shed 0 bases and J shed 4 bases, with 11 bases lying between them. Germline-derived CDR1 and CDR2 are SGHRS and YFSETQ. The CDR3 length is 15 residues. For the CDR3, the DNA is TGCGCCAGCAGCTTGGGACAGCCTGGGGGAAACACCATATATTTT. Translating gives CASSLGQPGGNTIYF.

This clone was picked up a small number of times. J is TRBJ1-1 and V is TRBV6-5; D ambiguous. The CDR3 has 14 residues. The V end lost 6 bases, the J end lost 2 bases, and 13 bases lay between the germline ends. Looked up from germline, CDR1 is MNHEY and CDR2 is SVGAGI. The CDR3 spells CASRVVGSNTEAFF. The CDR3 region has the DNA TGTGCCAGCAGGGTCGTAGGGAGCAACACTGAAGCTTTCTTT.

The genes are TRBV12-3 or TRBV12-4 and TRBJ1-6; the D gene is possibly TRBD1 (5 bases). This CDR3 is built from 13 residues. V was cut by 6 bases and J by 8 bases, with 11 bases left in between. The DNA of the CDR3 is TGTGCCAGCAGGCGATGGGGGGATTCACCCCTCCACTTT. Its translation: CASRRWGDSPLHF.

The V gene is TRBV18, the J gene TRBJ2-1, with D uncertain. Trimming removed 4 bases from V and 0 bases from J, with 16 bases in between. The CDR3 is made up of 17 amino acids. CDR1 and CDR2 from the germline V gene are KGHSH and LQKENI. CDR3 nucleotide sequence: TGTGCCAGCTCACTAACCCGGACGGAGAGCTCCTACAATGAGCAGTTCTTC. Translated, it gives CASSLTRTESSYNEQFF.

Worth noting for this clone: The identical CDR3 is also encoded by other nucleotide sequences in the sample. J is TRBJ1-4 and V is TRBV4-1; perhaps TRBD1 as D (5 bases). Germline V gene data show CDR1 as MGHRA and CDR2 as YSYEKL. The CDR3 spans 13 residues. Trimming removed 2 bases from V and 7 bases from J, with 8 bases in between. The CDR3 here is CASSQTGGEKLFF. Here the CDR3 DNA reads TGCGCCAGCAGCCAAACCGGGGGTGAAAAACTGTTTTTT.

V is TRBV27 and J is TRBJ2-2; unclear D gene. The CDR3 consists of 13 residues. From germline, CDR1 is MNHEY and CDR2 SMNVEV (reference sequence). V was trimmed by 6 bases and J by 3 bases, leaving 8 bases between them. The DNA of the CDR3 is TGTGCCAGCAGGGATCAGTACACCGGGGAGCTGTTTTTT. This codes for CASRDQYTGELFF.

V gene TRBV6-5 combines with J gene TRBJ2-3; possibly TRBD1 for D (6 bases). Trimming removed 5 bases from V and 3 bases from J, with 12 bases in between. The CDR3 totals 14 residues. Looked up from germline, CDR1 is MNHEY and CDR2 is SVGAGI. The CDR3 region has the DNA TGTGCCAGCAGTCCGTGGACAGAGACAGATACGCAGTATTTT. As protein: CASSPWTETDTQYF.

The CDR3 sequence is CASNPSGRGSTDTQYF. The CDR3 nucleotides are TGTGCCAGCAACCCTTCCGGGCGGGGAAGCACAGATACGCAGTATTTT. This rearrangement joins TRBV27 to TRBJ2-3; D is perhaps TRBD2 (6 bases). The CDR3 is 16 residues long. Deletions cut 7 bases from V and 0 bases from J, with 17 bases between. Germline V gene lookup returns CDR1 MNHEY and CDR2 SMNVEV (reference sequence).

The genes are TRBV11-1 and TRBJ1-1; TRBD1 might be the D (6 bases). The V gene lost 1 base and the J gene lost 0 bases, with 9 bases spanning the gap. This CDR3 comprises 15 residues. Per germline, CDR1 SGHAT and CDR2 FQDESV (reference sequence). In DNA, the CDR3 is TGTGCCAGCAGCTTAGAAAGGGGGGTGAACACTGAAGCTTTCTTT. Protein: CASSLERGVNTEAFF.

This chain links TRBV18 with TRBJ1-6, with 11 bases lining up with TRBD1. Trimming took 6 bases from V and 7 from J; bases not matched to a gene: 5. The CDR3 extends over 15 amino acids. In germline, CDR1 is KGHSH, CDR2 LQKENI. CDR3 in DNA: TGTGCCAGCTCGCGGGACAGGGGGTGGAATTCACCCCTCCACTTT. Protein: CASSRDRGWNSPLHF.

This chain uses TRBV6-5 with TRBJ1-3; D gene ambiguous. This CDR3 has 14 amino acids. Germline V lookup: CDR1 MNHEY, CDR2 SVGAGI. V lost 8 bases and J 0 bases, leaving 11 bases between the germline ends. The CDR3 sequence: CASSYRDSGNTIYF. The CDR3 DNA reads as TGTGCCAGCTCCTATCGGGACTCTGGAAACACCATATATTTT.

The rearrangement links TRBV12-3 or TRBV12-4 to TRBJ1-1; 7 bases align to TRBD1. The CDR3 totals 13 residues. The ends lost 6 bases at V and 7 bases at J; junction bases unmatched: 8. The CDR3: CASSPNTGVEAFF. CDR3 coding DNA: TGTGCCAGCAGCCCTAACACAGGGGTTGAAGCTTTCTTT.

The V and J genes are TRBV18 and TRBJ2-2; D gene unclear. Trimming removed 3 bases at V and 1 base at J, with 12 bases between. The CDR3 runs 16 residues. The germline gives CDR1 KGHSH, CDR2 LQKENI. DNA of the CDR3: TGTGCCAGCTCACCGCGCGGCAGGATGAACACCGGGGAGCTGTTTTTT. Translation: CASSPRGRMNTGELFF.

CDR3 DNA sequence: TGCGCCAGCAGCTCCGGACAGAGTGCCGTAGAGAACACTGAAGCTTTCTTT. Its protein is CASSSGQSAVENTEAFF. The rearrangement links TRBV5-1 to TRBJ1-1; tentatively, D is TRBD1 (6 bases). The V gene lost 3 bases and the J gene lost 1 base, with 19 bases spanning the gap. The CDR3 has 17 residues. The germline gives CDR1 SGHRS, CDR2 YFSETQ.

The chain combines TRBV5-8 with TRBJ1-1; D unresolved. The CDR3 extends over 13 amino acids. V dropped 5 bases and J dropped 1 base, with 9 bases sitting between them. Germline CDR1 and CDR2: SGHTS and YDEGEE. CDR3: CASRWTGNTEAFF. For the CDR3, the DNA is TGTGCCAGCAGGTGGACGGGGAACACTGAAGCTTTCTTT.

This chain joins TRBV18 and TRBJ2-5; D may be TRBD1 (5 bases). CDR3 length equals 13 residues. The V gene lost 1 base and the J gene lost 4 bases, with 7 bases spanning the gap. Germline V gene sequence: CDR1 KGHSH, CDR2 LQKENI. CDR3 nucleotide sequence: TGTGCCAGCTCACCACAGGGGCGAGAGACCCAGTACTTC. It is translated as CASSPQGRETQYF.

The CDR3 protein is CASSSGPFTDTQYF. DNA of the CDR3: TGCGCCAGCAGCTCGGGCCCTTTCACAGATACGCAGTATTTT. This rearrangement joins TRBV5-1 to TRBJ2-3; no firm D call. The CDR3 is 14 residues long. Germline values: CDR1 SGHRS, CDR2 YFSETQ. Trimming pared 3 bases from V and 2 bases from J, leaving 10 bases between.

This rearrangement joins TRBV30 to TRBJ1-1; 7 bases are shared with TRBD1. The length of the CDR3 is 11 residues. V trimming: 7 bases; J trimming: 8 bases; junction bases outside the gene matches: 7. The germline CDR1 and CDR2 sequences are GTSNPN and SVGIG (reference sequence). In DNA, the CDR3 is TGTGCCTCCTCGACAGGGCCCGAAGCTTTCTTT. Protein sequence: CASSTGPEAFF.

The chain combines TRBV4-2 with TRBJ1-2, with a tentative D call TRBD1 (5 bases). There are 17 residues in the CDR3. V was cut by 1 base and J by 2 bases, with 17 bases left in between. Germline CDR1 reads LGHNA; CDR2 reads YNFKEQ. In DNA, the CDR3 is TGTGCCAGCAGCCAAGTGGGTCTGCAGGGACCGAACTATGGCTACACCTTC. Its protein is CASSQVGLQGPNYGYTF.

This clone was picked up one time. The rearrangement uses TRBV28 and TRBJ2-5; TRBD2 might be the D (6 bases). CDR1 is MDHEN and CDR2 is SYDVKM in the germline V gene. V was shortened by 6 bases and J by 5 bases, with 16 bases between the two germline ends. This CDR3 spans 14 amino acids. CDR3 sequence reads: CASSPKTSRETQYF. Written as DNA, the CDR3 is TGTGCCAGCAGCCCAAAAACTAGCCGGGAGACCCAGTACTTC.